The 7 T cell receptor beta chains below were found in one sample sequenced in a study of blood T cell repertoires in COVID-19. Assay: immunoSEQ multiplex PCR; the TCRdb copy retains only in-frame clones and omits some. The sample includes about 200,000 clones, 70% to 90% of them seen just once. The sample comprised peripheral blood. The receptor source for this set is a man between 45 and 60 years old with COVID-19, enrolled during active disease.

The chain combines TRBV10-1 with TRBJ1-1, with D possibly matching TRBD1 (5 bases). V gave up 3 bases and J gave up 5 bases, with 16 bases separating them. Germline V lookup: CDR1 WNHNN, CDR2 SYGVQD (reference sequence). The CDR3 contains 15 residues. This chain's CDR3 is CASSESQGGLTEAFF. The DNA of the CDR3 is TGCGCCAGCAGTGAATCTCAGGGAGGGTTGACTGAAGCTTTCTTT.

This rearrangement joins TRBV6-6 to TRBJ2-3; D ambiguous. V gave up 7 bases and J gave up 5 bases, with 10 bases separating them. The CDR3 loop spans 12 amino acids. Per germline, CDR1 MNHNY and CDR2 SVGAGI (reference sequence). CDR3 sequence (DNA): TGTGCCAGCACCACAGATGGAGATACGCAGTATTTT. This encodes CASTTDGDTQYF.

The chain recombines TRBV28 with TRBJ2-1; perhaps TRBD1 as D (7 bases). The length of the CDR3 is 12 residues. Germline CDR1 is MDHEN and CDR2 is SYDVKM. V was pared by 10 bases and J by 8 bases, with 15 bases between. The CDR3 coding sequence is TGTGCCACCTCCCCAGGGGGGCATGAGCAGTTCTTC. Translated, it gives CATSPGGHEQFF. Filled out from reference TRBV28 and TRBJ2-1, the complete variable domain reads DVKVTQSSRYLVKRTGEKVFLECVQDMDHENMFWYRQDPGLGLRLIYFSYDVKMKEKGDIPEGYSVSREKKERFSLILESASTNQTSMYLCATSPGGHEQFFGPGTRLTVL.

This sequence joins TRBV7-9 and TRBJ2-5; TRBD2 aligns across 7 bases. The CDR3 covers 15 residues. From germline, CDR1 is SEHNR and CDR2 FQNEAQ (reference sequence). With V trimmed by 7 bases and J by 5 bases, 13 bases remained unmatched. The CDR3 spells CASTTSWAGDETQYF. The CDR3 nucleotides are TGTGCCAGCACCACCTCCTGGGCGGGAGACGAGACCCAGTACTTC.

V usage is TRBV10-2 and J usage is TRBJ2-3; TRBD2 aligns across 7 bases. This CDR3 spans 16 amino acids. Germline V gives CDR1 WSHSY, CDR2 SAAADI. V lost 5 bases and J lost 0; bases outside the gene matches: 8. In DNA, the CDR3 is TGCGCCAGCAGTCGGGGGGTTGGCGGTAGCACAGATACGCAGTATTTT. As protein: CASSRGVGGSTDTQYF.

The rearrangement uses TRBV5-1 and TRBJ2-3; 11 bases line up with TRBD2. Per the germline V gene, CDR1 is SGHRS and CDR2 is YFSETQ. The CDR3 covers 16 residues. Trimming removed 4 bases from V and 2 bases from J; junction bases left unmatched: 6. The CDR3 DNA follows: TGCGCCAGCAGCCTGAGACTAGCGGGAATCACAGATACGCAGTATTTT. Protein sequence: CASSLRLAGITDTQYF.

CDR3 in amino acids: CASSPREGSHEQYF. CDR3 DNA: TGTGCCAGCAGCCCACGGGAGGGAAGCCACGAGCAGTACTTC. V and J are TRBV11-2 and TRBJ2-7; 8 bases are a match to TRBD2. Germline lookup yields CDR1 SGHAT and CDR2 FQNNGV. The V and J ends lost 5 bases and 5 bases, in that order; junction bases with no gene match: 8. CDR3 length: 14 amino acids.